A selection of T cell receptor beta chains follows, all from one sample in a study of beta chain features in type 1 diabetes. Libraries were prepared by immunoSEQ multiplex PCR; TCRdb keeps only in-frame clonotypes and omits some of them. In the table there are fewer than 550,000 clones, over 9.5% of which are singletons. Sequences were obtained from naive CD4+ T cells from blood. All receptors derive from a woman aged 18-35 years in good health. Both conserved end residues are part of each CDR3. Each record gives: J gene, D gene, V gene, clone size, CDR3 DNA, CDR3 protein. A D gene is named only where the DNA matches it firmly. Only part of the rows carry a size: once, few, many, or a class if the clone is expanded.

J: TRBJ2-2
D: TRBD2
V: TRBV15
size: .
DNA: TGTGCCACAAGCGGGAGGGCCTTCGCCGGGGAGCTGTTTTTT
CDR3: CATSGRAFAGELFF

J: TRBJ2-7
D: .
V: TRBV6-5
size: few
DNA: TGTGCCAGCAGTCTCACTACTAGGGCCGAGCAGTACTTC
CDR3: CASSLTTRAEQYF

J: TRBJ2-1
D: .
V: TRBV7-2
size: .
DNA: TGTGCCAGCAGCTTAAGTCGCGGAAACTCCTACAATGAGCAGTTCTTC
CDR3: CASSLSRGNSYNEQFF

J: TRBJ1-5
D: .
V: TRBV7-9
size: few
DNA: TGTGCCAGCAGCTTGGGGGTACAGCCCCAGCATTTT
CDR3: CASSLGVQPQHF

J: TRBJ2-3
D: .
V: TRBV6-1
size: few
DNA: TGTGCCAGCAAGGGAGGCGGAAACACAGATACGCAGTATTTT
CDR3: CASKGGGNTDTQYF

J: TRBJ2-3
D: .
V: TRBV4-1
size: .
DNA: TGCGCCAGCAGCCCAACGGCAGATACGCAGTATTTT
CDR3: CASSPTADTQYF

J: TRBJ2-7
D: TRBD1
V: TRBV7-2
size: few
DNA: TGTGCCAGCAGCTTCGCCAGGGGGAACGAGCAGTACTTC
CDR3: CASSFARGNEQYF

J: TRBJ2-3
D: TRBD1
V: TRBV4-2
size: .
DNA: TGTGCCAGCAGCCATCACCAGGGGGCGTCTTATAGCACAGATACGCAGTATTTT
CDR3: CASSHHQGASYSTDTQYF

J: TRBJ2-5
D: TRBD2
V: TRBV6-5
size: .
DNA: TGTGCCAGCACCCTCGCCGGGCTAGCGGGAGAGACCCAGTACTTC
CDR3: CASTLAGLAGETQYF

J: TRBJ2-5
D: TRBD1
V: TRBV5-4
size: .
DNA: TGTGCCAGCAGCCATCAAACAGGGGGAAGTAGAGAGACCCAGTACTTC
CDR3: CASSHQTGGSRETQYF

J: TRBJ2-3
D: .
V: TRBV11-3
size: .
DNA: TGTGCCAGCAGCTTAAGATCAAATACGCAGTATTTT
CDR3: CASSLRSNTQYF

J: TRBJ2-5
D: .
V: TRBV6-6
size: .
DNA: TGTGCCAGCAGTTCGATCAGGGGAGAGACCCAGTACTTC
CDR3: CASSSIRGETQYF

J: TRBJ1-2
D: TRBD1
V: TRBV5-4
size: .
DNA: TGTGCCAGCGGGAGGGACAGGAACTATGGCTACACCTTC
CDR3: CASGRDRNYGYTF

J: TRBJ1-2
D: .
V: TRBV29-1
size: .
DNA: TGCAGCGTTGAAAACTTGAACTATGGCTACACCTTC
CDR3: CSVENLNYGYTF

J: TRBJ1-3
D: .
V: TRBV30
size: few
DNA: TGTGCCTGGAATCAGGGCTCCGGAAACACCATATATTTT
CDR3: CAWNQGSGNTIYF

J: TRBJ2-5
D: TRBD2
V: TRBV27
size: .
DNA: TGTGCCAGCAGTTTATACCGCCGGGGACTAGCGGGAACTCGCCAAGAGACCCAGTACTTC
CDR3: CASSLYRRGLAGTRQETQYF

J: TRBJ2-3
D: .
V: TRBV15
size: few
DNA: TGTGCCACCAGCAGACTCCGGGAGCGGTCAGATACGCAGTATTTT
CDR3: CATSRLRERSDTQYF

J: TRBJ1-2
D: .
V: TRBV7-9
size: .
DNA: TGTGCCAGCAGCTCGCTAGACAGGTCCGATGGCTACACCTTC
CDR3: CASSSLDRSDGYTF

J: TRBJ2-3
D: .
V: TRBV2
size: .
DNA: TGTGCCAGCAAATACGGGACCGCCGATACGCAGTATTTT
CDR3: CASKYGTADTQYF

J: TRBJ2-1
D: .
V: TRBV2
size: .
DNA: TGTGCCAGCAAGCCTTCGAGCTCCTACAGTGAGCAGTTCTTC
CDR3: CASKPSSSYSEQFF

J: TRBJ1-1
D: .
V: TRBV4-3
size: few
DNA: TGCGCCAGCAGCCAACTCGACGGGACGAACACTGAAGCTTTCTTT
CDR3: CASSQLDGTNTEAFF

J: TRBJ1-5
D: .
V: TRBV4-2
size: few
DNA: TGTGCCAGCAGCCAAGAGAGGGCTTCAAATCAGCCCCAGCATTTT
CDR3: CASSQERASNQPQHF